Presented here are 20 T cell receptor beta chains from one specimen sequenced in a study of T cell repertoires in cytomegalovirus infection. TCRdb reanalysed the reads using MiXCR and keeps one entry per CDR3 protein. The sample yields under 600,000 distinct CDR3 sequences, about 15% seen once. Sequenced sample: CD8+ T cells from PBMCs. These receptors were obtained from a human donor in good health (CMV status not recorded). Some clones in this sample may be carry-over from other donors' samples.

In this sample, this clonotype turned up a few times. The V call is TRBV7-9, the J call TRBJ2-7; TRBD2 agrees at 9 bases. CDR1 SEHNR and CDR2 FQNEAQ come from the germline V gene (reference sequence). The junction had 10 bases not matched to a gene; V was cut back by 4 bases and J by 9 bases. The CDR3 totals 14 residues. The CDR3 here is CASSSTGLAPWQYF. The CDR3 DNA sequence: TGTGCCAGCAGCTCAACAGGACTAGCGCCTTGGCAGTACTTC.

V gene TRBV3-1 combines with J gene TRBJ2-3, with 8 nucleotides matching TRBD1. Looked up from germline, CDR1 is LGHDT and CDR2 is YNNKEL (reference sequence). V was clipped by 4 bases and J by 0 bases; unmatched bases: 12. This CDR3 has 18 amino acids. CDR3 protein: CASSPDREILTSTDTQYF. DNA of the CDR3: TGTGCCAGCAGCCCGGACAGGGAGATTTTAACTAGCACAGATACGCAGTATTTT.

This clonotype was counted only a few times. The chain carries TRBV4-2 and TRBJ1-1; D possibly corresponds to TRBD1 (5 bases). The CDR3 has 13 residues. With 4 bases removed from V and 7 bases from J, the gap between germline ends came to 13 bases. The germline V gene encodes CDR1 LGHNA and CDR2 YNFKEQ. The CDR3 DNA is TGTGCCAGCAGCCTCCAAGACAGAAGTGAAGCTTTCTTT. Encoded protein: CASSLQDRSEAFF.

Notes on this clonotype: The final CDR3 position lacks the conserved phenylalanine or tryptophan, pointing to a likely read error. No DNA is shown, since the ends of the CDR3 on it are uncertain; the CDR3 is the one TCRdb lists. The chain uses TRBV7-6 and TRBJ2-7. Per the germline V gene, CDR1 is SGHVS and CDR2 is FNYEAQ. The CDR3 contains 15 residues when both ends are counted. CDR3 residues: CASVLGRGPSYVQEL.

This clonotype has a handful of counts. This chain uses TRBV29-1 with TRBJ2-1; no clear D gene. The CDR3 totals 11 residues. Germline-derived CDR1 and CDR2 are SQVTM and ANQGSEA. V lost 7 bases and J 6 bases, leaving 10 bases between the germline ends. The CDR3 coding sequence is TGCAGCGCCGATTCAGGCAATGAGCAGTTCTTC. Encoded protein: CSADSGNEQFF.

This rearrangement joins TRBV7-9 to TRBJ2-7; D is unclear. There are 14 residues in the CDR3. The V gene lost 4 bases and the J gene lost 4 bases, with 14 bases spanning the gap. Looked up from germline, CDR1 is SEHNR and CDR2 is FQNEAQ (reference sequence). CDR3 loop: CASSSGDLGYEQYF. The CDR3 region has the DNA TGTGCCAGCAGCTCAGGTGACTTAGGATACGAGCAGTACTTC.

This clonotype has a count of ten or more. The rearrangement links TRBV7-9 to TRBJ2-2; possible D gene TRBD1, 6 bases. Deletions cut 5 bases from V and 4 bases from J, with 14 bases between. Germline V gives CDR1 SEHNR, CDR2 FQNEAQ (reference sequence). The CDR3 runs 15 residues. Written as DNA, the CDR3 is TGTGCCAGCAGCCGCCCCAGGGGCGGCACCGGGGAGCTGTTTTTT. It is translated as CASSRPRGGTGELFF.

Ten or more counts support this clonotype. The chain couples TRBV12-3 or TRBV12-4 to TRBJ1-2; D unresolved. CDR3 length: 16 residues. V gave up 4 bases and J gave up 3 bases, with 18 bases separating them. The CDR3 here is CASSSTPTTEDYGYTF. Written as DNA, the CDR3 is TGTGCCAGCAGTTCTACGCCTACTACGGAAGACTATGGCTACACCTTC.

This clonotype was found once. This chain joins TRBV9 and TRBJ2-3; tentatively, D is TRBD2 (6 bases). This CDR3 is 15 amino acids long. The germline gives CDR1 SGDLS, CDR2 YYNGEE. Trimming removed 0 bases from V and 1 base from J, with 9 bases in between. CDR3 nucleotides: TGTGCCAGCAGCGTAGTCGGGAGCGGCACAGATACGCAGTATTTT. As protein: CASSVVGSGTDTQYF.

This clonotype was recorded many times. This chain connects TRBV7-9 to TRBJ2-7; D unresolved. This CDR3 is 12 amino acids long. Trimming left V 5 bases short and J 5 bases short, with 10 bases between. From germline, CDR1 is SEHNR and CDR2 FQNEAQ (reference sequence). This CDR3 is CASSPPGDEQYF. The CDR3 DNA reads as TGTGCCAGCAGCCCCCCTGGTGACGAGCAGTACTTC.

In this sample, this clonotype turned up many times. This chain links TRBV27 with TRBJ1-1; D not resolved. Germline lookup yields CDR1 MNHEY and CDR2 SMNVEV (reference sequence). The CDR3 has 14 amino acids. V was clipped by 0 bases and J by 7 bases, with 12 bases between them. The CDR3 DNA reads TGTGCCAGCAGTTTATCCGACCGCACTTTTGAAGCTTTCTTT. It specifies CASSLSDRTFEAFF.

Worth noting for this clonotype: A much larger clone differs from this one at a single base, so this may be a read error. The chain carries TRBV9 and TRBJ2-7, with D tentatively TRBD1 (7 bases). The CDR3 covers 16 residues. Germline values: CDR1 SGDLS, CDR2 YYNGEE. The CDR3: CASSVGSGQESYVQYF. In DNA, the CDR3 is TGTGCCAGCAGCGTAGGTAGCGGACAGGAGTCCTACGTGCAGTACTTC.

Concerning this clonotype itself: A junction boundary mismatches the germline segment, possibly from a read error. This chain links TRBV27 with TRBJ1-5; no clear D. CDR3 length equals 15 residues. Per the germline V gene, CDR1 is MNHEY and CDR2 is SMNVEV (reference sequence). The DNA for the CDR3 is TGTGCCAGAAGTTTAGTGTCTCGTTGCAATCAGCCCCAGCATTTT. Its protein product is CARSLVSRCNQPQHF.

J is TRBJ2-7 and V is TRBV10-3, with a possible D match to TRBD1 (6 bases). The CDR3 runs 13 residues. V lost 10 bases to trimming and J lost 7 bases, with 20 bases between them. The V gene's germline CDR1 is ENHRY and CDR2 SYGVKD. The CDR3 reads CAKLQGRFREQYF. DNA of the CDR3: TGTGCCAAGTTACAGGGTCGTTTTCGAGAGCAGTACTTC.

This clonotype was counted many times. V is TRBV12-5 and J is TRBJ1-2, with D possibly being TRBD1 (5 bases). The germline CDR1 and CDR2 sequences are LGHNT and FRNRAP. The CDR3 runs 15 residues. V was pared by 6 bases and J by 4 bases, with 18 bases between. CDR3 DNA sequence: TGTGCTAGTGGAGGGCAGGGAAGTCTGAGCTATGGCTACACCTTC. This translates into CASGGQGSLSYGYTF.

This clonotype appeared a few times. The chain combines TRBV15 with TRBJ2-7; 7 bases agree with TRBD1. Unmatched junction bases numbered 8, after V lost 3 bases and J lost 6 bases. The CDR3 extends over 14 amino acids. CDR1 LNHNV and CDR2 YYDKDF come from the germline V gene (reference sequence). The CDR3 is CATSSPRDRGEQYF. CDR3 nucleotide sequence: TGTGCCACCAGCAGTCCCCGGGACAGAGGCGAGCAGTACTTC.

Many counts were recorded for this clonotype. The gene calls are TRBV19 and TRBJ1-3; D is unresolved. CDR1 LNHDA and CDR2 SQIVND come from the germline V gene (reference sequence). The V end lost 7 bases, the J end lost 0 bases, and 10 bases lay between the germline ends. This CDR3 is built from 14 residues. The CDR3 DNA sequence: TGTGCCAGTACCACCGACCTCTCTGGAAACACCATATATTTT. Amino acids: CASTTDLSGNTIYF.

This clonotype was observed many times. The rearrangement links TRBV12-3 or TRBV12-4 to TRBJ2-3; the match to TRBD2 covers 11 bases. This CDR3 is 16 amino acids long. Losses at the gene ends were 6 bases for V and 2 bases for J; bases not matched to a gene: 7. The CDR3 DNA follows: TGTGCCAGCAGCCAGGGACTAGCGGCTTACACAGATACGCAGTATTTT. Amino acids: CASSQGLAAYTDTQYF.

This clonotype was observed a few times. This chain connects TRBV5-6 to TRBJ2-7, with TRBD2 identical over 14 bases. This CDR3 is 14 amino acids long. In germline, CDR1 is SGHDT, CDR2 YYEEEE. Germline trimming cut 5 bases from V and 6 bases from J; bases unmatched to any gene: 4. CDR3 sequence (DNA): TGTGCCAGCAGATCGGGACTAGCGGGAGCCGAGCAGTACTTC. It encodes CASRSGLAGAEQYF.

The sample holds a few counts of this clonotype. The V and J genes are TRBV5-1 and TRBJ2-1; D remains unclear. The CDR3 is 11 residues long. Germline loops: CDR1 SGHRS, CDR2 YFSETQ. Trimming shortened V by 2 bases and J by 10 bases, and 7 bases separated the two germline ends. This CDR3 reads CASSLGQEQFF. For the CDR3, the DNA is TGCGCCAGCAGCTTAGGGCAGGAGCAGTTCTTC.